This T cell receptor (beta chain) emerged from a study of T cell changes during pregnancy in multiple sclerosis. Here immunoSEQ multiplex PCR was the method, and the copy in TCRdb shows in-frame clones only, minus some. The sample consists of tens of thousands of clones, around 93% of them appearing once. The V end was cut by 2 bases, the J end by 3 bases, with 10 bases between. CDR1 is MNHNY, CDR2 SVGAGI, per germline (reference sequence). The CDR3 spans 15 residues. The V call is TRBV6-6, the J call TRBJ1-4; maybe TRBD1 (5 bases). The clonotype was recovered from a female donor with multiple sclerosis, enrolled in a pregnancy study. The starting material was peripheral blood, obtained in the second trimester of pregnancy. The CDR3 DNA sequence: TGTGCCAGCAGTTACACCGGGGGACCTAATGAAAAACTGTTTTTT. Translation: CASSYTGGPNEKLFF.